Listed here are 28 T cell receptor beta chains from one sample, sequenced in a study of identifying expanded T cells in peripheral blood. Sequencing used immunoSEQ multiplex PCR; TCRdb keeps in-frame clones, though not all of them. Seen here are around 80,000 clones, roughly nine tenths observed once, and the top ten hold over 2.5%. Sequencing input: blood. All receptors derive from a person aged 18 to 69 in good health.

This chain uses TRBV5-1 with TRBJ2-3, with D possibly being TRBD1 or TRBD2 (5 bases each). The CDR3 has 16 residues. Germline CDR1 and CDR2: SGHRS and YFSETQ. V was clipped by 0 bases and J by 2 bases, with 13 bases between them. This CDR3 is CASSLGLMGDTDTQYF. The CDR3 DNA is TGCGCCAGCAGCTTGGGATTGATGGGGGACACAGATACGCAGTATTTT.

This CDR3 reads CASESGNGYTF. In DNA, the CDR3 is TGTGCCAGCGAGTCGGGGAATGGCTACACCTTC. The chain combines TRBV28 with TRBJ1-2; D is unclear. The length of the CDR3 is 11 residues. Germline V CDR1 and CDR2: MDHEN, SYDVKM. Trimming removed 8 bases from V and 6 bases from J, with 10 bases in between.

The genes are TRBV25-1 and TRBJ1-4, with D unclear. The CDR3 totals 12 residues. Germline assignment: CDR1 MGHDK and CDR2 SYGVNS. With 6 bases removed from V and 8 bases from J, the gap between germline ends came to 10 bases. CDR3 sequence: CASSVGPEKLFF. CDR3 nucleotides: TGTGCCAGCAGCGTGGGCCCAGAAAAACTGTTTTTT.

The chain couples TRBV13 to TRBJ2-3; D remains unclear. The CDR3 is 13 residues long. Trimming left V 1 base short and J 3 bases short, with 5 bases between. Germline-derived CDR1 and CDR2 are PRHDT and FYEKMQ (reference sequence). The CDR3 protein is CASSLAGTDTQYF. CDR3 nucleotides: TGTGCCAGCAGCTTAGCAGGTACAGATACGCAGTATTTT.

This clone came up a few times. The chain has TRBV10-3 and TRBJ1-2, with a possible D match to TRBD1 (5 bases). CDR1 ENHRY and CDR2 SYGVKD come from the germline V gene. The ends were cut back, 1 base at V and 7 bases at J, with 13 bases in the middle. The CDR3 has 14 residues. The CDR3 DNA sequence: TGTGCCATCAGTGAGTATTCCGGGACGTTTGGCTACACCTTC. Protein: CAISEYSGTFGYTF.

Details on this clone: A junction end diverges from the germline sequence, so it may reflect a read error. This specimen includes other DNA sequences encoding the same CDR3. V is TRBV4-1 and J is TRBJ1-2; no reliable D call. This CDR3 contains 15 residues. The germline V gene encodes CDR1 MGHRA and CDR2 YSYEKL. The CDR3 here is CASSQVFEINYGYTF. Written as DNA, the CDR3 is TGCGCCAGCAGTCAAGTCTTCGAGATCAACTATGGCTACACCTTC.

This clone came up a few times. The chain carries TRBV27 and TRBJ1-1; weak D call: TRBD1 (6 bases). The CDR3 runs 15 residues. The V end lost 5 bases, the J end lost 1 base, and 14 bases lay between the germline ends. CDR1 and CDR2 from the germline V gene are MNHEY and SMNVEV (reference sequence). The CDR3 is CASSLHRAWNTEAFF. The CDR3 DNA reads as TGTGCCAGCAGTCTTCACAGGGCTTGGAACACTGAAGCTTTCTTT.

V is TRBV29-1 and J is TRBJ1-4; possible D gene TRBD1, 6 bases. Trimming took 5 bases from V and 1 from J, leaving 14 bases between them. The CDR3 extends over 15 amino acids. Germline-derived CDR1 and CDR2 are SQVTM and ANQGSEA. CDR3 amino acids: CSVSTGGGTNEKLFF. In DNA, the CDR3 is TGCAGCGTTTCGACAGGTGGGGGAACTAATGAAAAACTGTTTTTT.

The chain combines TRBV25-1 with TRBJ2-2; 9 bases agree with TRBD2. Trimming took 0 bases from V and 3 from J; bases not matched to a gene: 5. CDR3 size: 17 residues. CDR1 is MGHDK, CDR2 SYGVNS, per germline. The DNA of the CDR3 is TGTGCCAGCAGTGAATATTTGGCGGGGGGGTACACCGGGGAGCTGTTTTTT. The encoded protein is CASSEYLAGGYTGELFF.

The CDR3 reads CAIRGRYYTF. The CDR3 DNA reads as TGTGCCATCAGAGGTAGGTACTACACCTTC. The J gene is TRBJ1-2, the V gene TRBV10-3, with D hard to call. The CDR3 is made up of 10 amino acids. Germline V gives CDR1 ENHRY, CDR2 SYGVKD. The V gene lost 6 bases and the J gene lost 10 bases, with 9 bases spanning the gap.

The chain links TRBV23-1 to TRBJ2-5; 9 positions agree with TRBD1. TRBV23-1 is an ORF for which the function is uncertain. CDR3 length: 18 amino acids. Trimming removed 0 bases from V and 5 bases from J; junction bases left unmatched: 13. The CDR3 DNA reads TGCGCCAGCAGTCAATCGAGTATGAGGACAGGGGTCGGGGAGACCCAGTACTTC. Its protein product is CASSQSSMRTGVGETQYF.

The chain recombines TRBV5-6 with TRBJ1-1; the match to TRBD1 covers 7 bases. CDR1 SGHDT and CDR2 YYEEEE come from the germline V gene. With V trimmed by 1 base and J by 3 bases, 6 bases remained unmatched. The CDR3 is 15 amino acids. The DNA of the CDR3 is TGTGCCAGCAGCTTGCCCCGACAGGGTGACACTGAAGCTTTCTTT. As protein: CASSLPRQGDTEAFF.

On this clone itself: An end of the junction does not agree with germline; a read error may underlie this. The rearrangement links TRBV4-2 to TRBJ2-2, with TRBD1 as a possible D gene (6 bases). The CDR3 has 15 amino acids. Germline assignment: CDR1 LGHNA and CDR2 YNFKEQ. The CDR3 nucleotides read TGTGCCAGCAGCAAAGAAGACAGGTTCACCGGGGAGCTGTTTTTT. Amino acid sequence: CASSKEDRFTGELFF.

The chain links TRBV20-1 to TRBJ1-4, with D hard to call. Between the trimmed V and J ends, which lost 6 bases and 4 bases, there was a span of 6 bases. Germline V CDR1 and CDR2: DFQATT, SNEGSKA (reference sequence). This CDR3 region has 11 residues. The DNA of the CDR3 is TGCAGTGCGGTGTTTAATGAAAAACTGTTTTTT. This codes for CSAVFNEKLFF.

The genes are TRBV4-2 and TRBJ2-1; 7 bases are shared with TRBD2. The length of the CDR3 is 13 residues. V was pared by 6 bases and J by 8 bases, with 7 bases of the junction left unmatched. CDR1 is LGHNA, CDR2 YNFKEQ, per germline. The CDR3 sequence: CASSPHGGDEQFF. The CDR3 DNA reads as TGTGCCAGCAGTCCTCATGGGGGGGATGAGCAGTTCTTC.

The gene calls are TRBV19 and TRBJ2-5; 8 bases are shared with TRBD2. With 4 bases clipped from V and 1 base from J, the junction kept 5 bases outside the gene matches. Germline CDR1 is LNHDA and CDR2 is SQIVND (reference sequence). The CDR3 extends over 15 amino acids. This chain's CDR3 is CASSRGREGQETQYF. The CDR3 DNA is TGTGCCAGTAGTAGGGGCCGGGAGGGCCAAGAGACCCAGTACTTC.

The chain combines TRBV9 with TRBJ2-7; the D gene is possibly TRBD2 (5 bases). From germline, CDR1 is SGDLS and CDR2 YYNGEE. V lost 0 bases and J 0 bases, leaving 7 bases between the germline ends. This CDR3 region has 14 residues. CDR3 coding DNA: TGTGCCAGCAGCGTAGGCGGGCCCTCCTACGAGCAGTACTTC. Translated: CASSVGGPSYEQYF.

The chain carries TRBV6-1 and TRBJ1-3; D perhaps matches TRBD1 (6 bases). Germline loops: CDR1 MNHNS, CDR2 SASEGT. V lost 6 bases, J lost 0 bases, and 6 bases lay in between. The CDR3 length is 13 residues. The CDR3 loop is CASRDSSGNTIYF. The CDR3 DNA reads as TGTGCCAGCAGGGACAGCTCTGGAAACACCATATATTTT.

This chain links TRBV7-2 with TRBJ2-7, with D perhaps TRBD1 or TRBD2 (5 bases each). V was cut by 1 base and J by 2 bases, with 12 bases left in between. CDR3 length: 15 residues. Germline V gives CDR1 SGHTA, CDR2 FQGNSA. CDR3 nucleotides: TGTGCCAGCAGCTTAGACGGCACGGGACCCTACGAGCAGTACTTC. Amino acid sequence: CASSLDGTGPYEQYF. Together with reference TRBV7-2 and TRBJ2-7, the CDR3 gives the full variable domain: GAGVSQSPSNKVTEKGKDVELRCDPISGHTALYWYRQSLGQGLEFLIYFQGNSAPDKSGLPSDRFSAERTGGSVSTLTIQRTQQEDSAVYLCASSLDGTGPYEQYFGPGTRLTVT.

This chain uses TRBV5-1 with TRBJ2-5; a possible D gene is TRBD1 (5 bases). Germline V CDR1 and CDR2: SGHRS, YFSETQ. CDR3 length: 16 amino acids. V shed 4 bases and J shed 3 bases, with 19 bases lying between them. The CDR3 protein is CASSPRPVTGEETQYF. CDR3 DNA: TGCGCCAGCAGCCCCAGACCGGTTACAGGAGAAGAGACCCAGTACTTC.

The chain couples TRBV4-3 to TRBJ2-1, with 12 positions matching TRBD2. The junction had 7 bases not matched to a gene; V was cut back by 0 bases and J by 1 base. The CDR3 runs 19 residues. CDR1 and CDR2 from the germline V gene are LGHNA and YSLEER. The CDR3 DNA sequence: TGCGCCAGCAGCCAAGAAGCGCTAGCGGGAGGGAGGTCCTACAATGAGCAGTTCTTC. Translated: CASSQEALAGGRSYNEQFF.

The table lists this clone with a count of one. The chain recombines TRBV6-5 with TRBJ1-2; possibly TRBD1 for D (5 bases). This CDR3 has 13 residues. Germline V CDR1 and CDR2: MNHEY, SVGAGI. Trimming shortened V by 7 bases and J by 0 bases, and 9 bases separated the two germline ends. The CDR3 DNA reads as TGTGCCAGCACGTCGGGGCCTAACTATGGCTACACCTTC. This gives the protein CASTSGPNYGYTF.

The chain carries TRBV5-6 and TRBJ1-3; no clear D. Per the germline V gene, CDR1 is SGHDT and CDR2 is YYEEEE. The CDR3 is made up of 14 amino acids. Trimming pared 1 base from V and 1 base from J, leaving 6 bases between. CDR3: CASSLLGSGNTIYF. CDR3 coding DNA: TGTGCCAGCAGCTTGCTCGGGTCTGGAAACACCATATATTTT.

The V gene is TRBV7-9, the J gene TRBJ2-2, with TRBD1 identical over 8 bases. V shed 4 bases and J 3 bases; nucleotides not matched to a gene: 4. Per germline, CDR1 SEHNR and CDR2 FQNEAQ (reference sequence). The CDR3 totals 15 residues. The CDR3 here is CASSSTGGDTGELFF. In DNA, the CDR3 is TGTGCCAGCAGCTCTACAGGGGGAGACACCGGGGAGCTGTTTTTT. The variable domain in full, with the rest retrieved from reference TRBV7-9 and TRBJ2-2, is DTGVSQNPRHKITKRGQNVTFRCDPISEHNRLYWYRQTLGQGPEFLTYFQNEAQLEKSRLLSDRFSAERPKGSFSTLEIQRTEQGDSAMYLCASSSTGGDTGELFFGEGSRLTVL.

The rearrangement uses TRBV28 and TRBJ2-2; a possible D gene is TRBD2 (7 bases). The CDR3 runs to 14 residues. From germline, CDR1 is MDHEN and CDR2 SYDVKM. Trimming removed 11 bases at V and 5 bases at J, with 18 bases between. The CDR3 DNA follows: TGTGCCGCTTTGGGGGGGGCGAGGACCGGGGAGCTGTTTTTT. Translated: CAALGGARTGELFF.

The chain links TRBV11-2 to TRBJ2-7; possible D gene TRBD2, 5 bases. The CDR3 extends over 15 amino acids. Germline lookup yields CDR1 SGHAT and CDR2 FQNNGV. Trimming cost V 1 base and J 2 bases, with 12 bases left between them. The CDR3, as DNA: TGTGCCAGCAGCTTAGTCGGAGGAGCCGCCTACGAGCAGTACTTC. Translation gives CASSLVGGAAYEQYF.

The chain recombines TRBV19 with TRBJ1-5; D unclear. The CDR3 contains 15 residues. Trimming left V 3 bases short and J 0 bases short, with 9 bases between. From germline, CDR1 is LNHDA and CDR2 SQIVND (reference sequence). DNA for the CDR3: TGTGCCAGTAGTATGGGCAGCTTTAGCAATCAGCCCCAGCATTTT. It yields the protein CASSMGSFSNQPQHF.

This chain connects TRBV2 to TRBJ1-5; D is unresolved. Trimming stripped 8 bases from V and 0 bases from J, with 8 bases between. Germline values: CDR1 SNHLY, CDR2 FYNNEI. The CDR3 extends over 13 amino acids. The CDR3 DNA reads as TGTGCCAGCGCCGGTAATAGCAATCAGCCCCAGCATTTT. Translation gives CASAGNSNQPQHF. Based on the CDR3 plus reference TRBV2 and TRBJ1-5, the full variable domain is EPEVTQTPSHQVTQMGQEVILRCVPISNHLYFYWYRQILGQKVEFLVSFYNNEISEKSEIFDDQFSVERPDGSNFTLKIRSTKLEDSAMYFCASAGNSNQPQHFGDGTRLSIL.